This T cell receptor beta chain was sequenced during a study of blood T cell repertoires in COVID-19. Study context: Researchers got acute and convalescent COVID-19 samples from the United States, Italy and Spain.

This CDR3 has 13 residues. V was cut by 5 bases and J by 5 bases, with 10 bases left in between. The V gene's germline CDR1 is SGHRS and CDR2 YFSETQ. Per the original methods: Researchers report that nucleated cell counts were estimated from reference gene primer amplification. The assay was immunoSEQ multiplex PCR, and TCRdb's table has in-frame clones only and misses some. Clonal size and the V and J genes are those of that table, whereas D and trimming came from the DNA. This table has around 300,000 clones, more than 75% appearing once. Clinical history reported by participants formed the basis on which cohorts were assigned.

Specimen: PBMCs or T cells enriched from blood (not recorded which). The rearrangement links TRBV5-1 to TRBJ1-4, with D maybe TRBD1 (6 bases). The sequence was obtained from a woman aged 60-75 years in a cohort exposed to, infected with or recovered from COVID-19 (not recorded which). In nucleotides, the CDR3 is TGCGCCAGCAGGGACAGCACAAATGAAAAACTGTTTTTT. This encodes CASRDSTNEKLFF.